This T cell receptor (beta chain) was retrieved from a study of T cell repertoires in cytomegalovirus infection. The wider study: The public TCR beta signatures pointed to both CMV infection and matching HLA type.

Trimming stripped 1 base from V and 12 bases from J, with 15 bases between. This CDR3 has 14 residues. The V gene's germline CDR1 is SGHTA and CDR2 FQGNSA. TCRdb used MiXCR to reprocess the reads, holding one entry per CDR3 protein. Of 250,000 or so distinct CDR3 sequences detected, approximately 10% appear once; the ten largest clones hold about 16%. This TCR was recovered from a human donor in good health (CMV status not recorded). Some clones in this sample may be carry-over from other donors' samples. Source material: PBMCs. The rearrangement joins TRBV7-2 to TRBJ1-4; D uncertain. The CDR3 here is CASSLGGLDWELFF. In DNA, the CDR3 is TGTGCCAGCAGCTTAGGAGGTCTAGATTGGGAACTGTTTTTT.